A single sample gave rise to the 20 T cell receptor beta chains below, sequenced in a study of T cells in Graves' hyperthyroidism and ophthalmopathy. The investigators amplified TCR beta CDR3 regions from RNA transcripts. Carried out on the TCR CDR3, a first-round RT-PCR used the HTBI primer set. TCRdb fed the multiplex PCR reads into MiXCR, producing one record per CDR3 protein. Here the sample spans approximately 590,000 distinct CDR3 sequences, 15% to 18% being singletons. Sequenced sample: blood. These receptors all stem from a woman aged 25 to 45 with Graves' hyperthyroidism.

This clonotype was observed many times. The chain uses TRBV30 and TRBJ2-7; D possibly corresponds to TRBD2 (6 bases). V lost 6 bases to trimming and J lost 4 bases, with 13 bases between them. The germline gives CDR1 GTSNPN, CDR2 SVGIG (reference sequence). The CDR3 length is 12 residues. CDR3 bases: TGTGCCTGTGACCCCGGGAGTTACGAGCAGTACTTC. It translates to CACDPGSYEQYF.

Note on this clonotype: A read error is possible here, since a much larger clone lies one base away. The genes are TRBV27 and TRBJ2-4; D possibly uses TRBD1 or TRBD2 (5 bases each). The length of the CDR3 is 17 residues. CDR1 is MNHEY, CDR2 SMNVEV, per germline (reference sequence). V was trimmed by 5 bases and J by 1 base, leaving 18 bases between them. CDR3 DNA sequence: TGTGCCAGCAGTCCTCTAAACCCCAGGGAGGCCAAAAACATTCAGTACTTC. The encoded protein is CASSPLNPREAKNIQYF.

At least ten counts were recorded for this clonotype. The chain combines TRBV7-2 with TRBJ1-1; D is possibly TRBD1 (5 bases). The CDR3 contains 14 residues. Germline assignment: CDR1 SGHTA and CDR2 FQGNSA. Trimming took 5 bases from V and 0 from J, leaving 10 bases between them. The CDR3 nucleotides read TGTGCCAGCAGCCCCCGCAGGGTGAACACTGAAGCTTTCTTT. This translates into CASSPRRVNTEAFF.

In its sample, this clonotype was seen a few times. V is TRBV20-1 and J is TRBJ1-1, with D perhaps matching TRBD1 (5 bases). V gave up 4 bases and J gave up 4 bases, with 10 bases separating them. This CDR3 region has 12 residues. Germline values: CDR1 DFQATT, CDR2 SNEGSKA (reference sequence). This chain's CDR3 is CSAKPGGTEAFF. The CDR3 region has the DNA TGCAGTGCTAAACCCGGGGGCACTGAAGCTTTCTTT.

CDR3 DNA: TGTGCCAGCAGTCGGTTAGGGGGGGGGTTAGTCAATGAGCAGTTCTTC. This sequence encodes CASSRLGGGLVNEQFF. The J gene is TRBJ2-1, the V gene TRBV6-2 or TRBV6-3; TRBD2 is a possible D gene (7 bases). The CDR3 totals 16 residues. CDR1 and CDR2 (germline): MNHEY, SVGEGT. Between the trimmed V and J ends, which lost 5 bases and 6 bases, there was a span of 20 bases.

The genes are TRBV7-9 and TRBJ2-1, with TRBD2 identical over 10 bases. This CDR3 has 18 amino acids. Germline loops: CDR1 SEHNR, CDR2 FQNEAQ (reference sequence). The V and J ends lost 3 bases and 9 bases, in that order; junction bases with no gene match: 17. Written as DNA, the CDR3 is TGTGCCAGCAGCTTGGAGGCTAGCGGGAGCCCGGCTGGGGGTGAGCAGTTCTTC. Translation gives CASSLEASGSPAGGEQFF.

This clonotype occurred many times. V is TRBV18 and J is TRBJ1-5; 7 bases map to TRBD1. The germline V gene has CDR1 KGHSH and CDR2 LQKENI. The CDR3 covers 15 residues. V dropped 2 bases and J dropped 6; count of bases not matched to a gene: 7. For the CDR3, the DNA is TGTGCCAGCTCACCAACAGGGGTCTCCGGTCAGCCCCAGCATTTT. Protein product: CASSPTGVSGQPQHF.

This clonotype was seen at least ten times. The chain uses TRBV28 and TRBJ1-1; D call uncertain. The CDR3 length is 14 residues. V was pared by 7 bases and J by 3 bases, with 15 bases between. Germline assignment: CDR1 MDHEN and CDR2 SYDVKM. The chain's CDR3 is CASKLRAPYTEAFF. CDR3 sequence (DNA): TGTGCCAGCAAACTACGCGCCCCCTACACTGAAGCTTTCTTT.

This clonotype was counted ten times or more. The rearrangement uses TRBV30 and TRBJ2-7, with unresolved D. The germline CDR1 and CDR2 sequences are GTSNPN and SVGIG (reference sequence). This CDR3 is 12 amino acids long. Trimming removed 0 bases at V and 5 bases at J, with 8 bases between. CDR3 coding DNA: TGTGCCTGGAGTGTACTCCTCCACGAGCAGTACTTC. Translating it yields CAWSVLLHEQYF.

The chain recombines TRBV27 with TRBJ2-7; D call uncertain. Germline assignment: CDR1 MNHEY and CDR2 SMNVEV (reference sequence). The CDR3 has 14 amino acids. V lost 10 bases and J lost 0, with 16 bases in between. In DNA, the CDR3 is TGTGCCACCGCCCCGTCGGGCATCTCCTACGAGCAGTACTTC. Encoded protein: CATAPSGISYEQYF.

V and J are TRBV11-2 and TRBJ2-2; 8 positions agree with TRBD1. V trimming: 2 bases; J trimming: 7 bases; junction bases outside the gene matches: 3. Germline loops: CDR1 SGHAT, CDR2 FQNNGV. The CDR3 consists of 14 residues. The DNA for the CDR3 is TGTGCCAGCAGCTTACAGGGGGCGGTCGGGGAGCTGTTTTTT. This codes for CASSLQGAVGELFF.

This clonotype came up many times. The J gene is TRBJ1-1, the V gene TRBV27; D is uncertain. CDR1 is MNHEY and CDR2 is SMNVEV in the germline V gene (reference sequence). Trimming took off 8 bases at V and 4 bases at J, with 14 bases between the two ends. The CDR3 has 13 residues. Written as DNA, the CDR3 is TGTGCCAGCGCCCGACGGGAGGCCACTGAAGCTTTCTTT. Translation: CASARREATEAFF.

The V call is TRBV4-1, the J call TRBJ2-7; TRBD2 aligns across 10 bases. Per the germline V gene, CDR1 is MGHRA and CDR2 is YSYEKL. This CDR3 comprises 17 residues. The trim removed 2 bases at V and 2 bases at J, leaving 9 bases unmatched. The CDR3 region is CASSQRGLAEPTYEQYF. CDR3 DNA sequence: TGCGCCAGCAGCCAACGAGGACTAGCGGAACCTACCTACGAGCAGTACTTC.

The CDR3 DNA reads as TGCGCCAGCAGCTTGGCCGAACAGGTGGCGCTTGGCGGGGGCTATGGCTACACCTTC. Protein product: CASSLAEQVALGGGYGYTF. This chain joins TRBV5-1 and TRBJ1-2, with D possibly TRBD1 on 5 matching bases. CDR1 is SGHRS, CDR2 YFSETQ, per germline. The CDR3 spans 19 residues. V was shortened by 0 bases and J by 4 bases, with 25 bases between the two germline ends.

This clonotype was detected ten times or more. The chain couples TRBV27 to TRBJ2-3; a possible D gene is TRBD1 (5 bases). This CDR3 has 15 amino acids. Per the germline V gene, CDR1 is MNHEY and CDR2 is SMNVEV (reference sequence). The germline V and J ends were trimmed by 9 bases and 2 bases, with 18 bases remaining between them. The CDR3, as DNA: TGTGCCAGGGTAATGACACAGGAGCACACAGATACGCAGTATTTT. It specifies CARVMTQEHTDTQYF.

This chain connects TRBV28 to TRBJ2-4, with a possible D match to TRBD2 (7 bases). The CDR3 length is 17 residues. V lost 5 bases and J 6 bases, leaving 23 bases between the germline ends. CDR1 and CDR2 (germline): MDHEN, SYDVKM. The CDR3 here is CASSLLGQMSGGNIQYF. In DNA form, the CDR3 reads TGTGCCAGCAGTCTCCTCGGACAGATGTCGGGAGGAAACATTCAGTACTTC.

This clonotype was seen at least ten times. The chain recombines TRBV10-3 with TRBJ2-7; 7 nucleotides align to TRBD1. Germline V gene sequence: CDR1 ENHRY, CDR2 SYGVKD. After removal of 0 bases from V and 7 bases from J, the junction contained 15 bases not matched to a gene. There are 17 residues in the CDR3. CDR3 coding DNA: TGTGCCATCAGTGAGTCGCTAGGGGACAGTCCACGGCGAGAGCAGTACTTC. Residues: CAISESLGDSPRREQYF.

The chain uses TRBV2 and TRBJ2-3, with D uncertain. CDR3 length equals 14 residues. With 2 bases removed from V and 6 bases from J, the gap between germline ends came to 12 bases. Germline V gene sequence: CDR1 SNHLY, CDR2 FYNNEI. In DNA, the CDR3 is TGTGCCAGCAGTGAAAGGCTTTTTTCCGATACGCAGTATTTT. Residues: CASSERLFSDTQYF.

At least ten counts were recorded for this clonotype. The chain couples TRBV6-1 to TRBJ2-5; 10 nucleotides match TRBD2. The CDR3 extends over 15 amino acids. Per the germline V gene, CDR1 is MNHNS and CDR2 is SASEGT. The junction had 6 bases not matched to a gene; V was cut back by 4 bases and J by 4 bases. CDR3 loop: CASSGIAGGGETQYF. The CDR3 DNA reads TGTGCCAGCAGTGGAATAGCGGGAGGCGGAGAGACCCAGTACTTC.

The rearrangement links TRBV30 to TRBJ2-2; TRBD2 matches 7 bases. Trimming removed 1 base from V and 6 bases from J; junction bases left unmatched: 11. The germline V gene has CDR1 GTSNPN and CDR2 SVGIG (reference sequence). The CDR3 extends over 16 amino acids. The CDR3 DNA reads TGTGCCTGGAGTGGAGACGGAGCGGGACTCGCCGGGGAGCTGTTTTTT. Translated, it gives CAWSGDGAGLAGELFF.